This T cell receptor (beta chain) derives from a study of CD8 T cells in Susac syndrome. Random hexamers were used to reverse transcribe the RNA input (0.5 to 1 ug). In TCRdb, the immunoSEQ multiplex PCR reads were re-called with MiXCR into one record per CDR3 protein. The sample comprises under 200,000 distinct CDR3 sequences, approximately 90% of which are singletons, and 0.08% rests with the top ten. The CDR3 is 14 residues long. Per the germline V gene, CDR1 is KGHSH and CDR2 is LQKENI. V lost 4 bases and J lost 2, with 11 bases in between. The sample consisted of CD4+ T cells from PBMCs. The sequence came from a human donor in good health. The chain links TRBV18 to TRBJ1-2, with D uncertain. The DNA for the CDR3 is TGTGCCAGCTCACAGGACGTTTCCAACTATGGCTACACCTTC. Its translation: CASSQDVSNYGYTF.